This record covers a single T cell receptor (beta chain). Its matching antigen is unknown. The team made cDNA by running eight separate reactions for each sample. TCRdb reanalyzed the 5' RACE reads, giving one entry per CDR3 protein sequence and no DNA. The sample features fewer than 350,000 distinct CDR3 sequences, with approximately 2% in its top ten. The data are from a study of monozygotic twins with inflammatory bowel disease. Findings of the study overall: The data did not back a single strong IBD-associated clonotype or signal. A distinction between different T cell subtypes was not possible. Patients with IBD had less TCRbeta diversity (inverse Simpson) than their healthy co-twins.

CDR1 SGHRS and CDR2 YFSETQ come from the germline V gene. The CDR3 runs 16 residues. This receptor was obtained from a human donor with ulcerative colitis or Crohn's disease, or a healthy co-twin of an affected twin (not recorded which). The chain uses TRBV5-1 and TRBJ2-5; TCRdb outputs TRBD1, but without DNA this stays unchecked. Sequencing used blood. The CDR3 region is CASSLSPGRTQETQYF.